The 13 T cell receptor beta chains below were found in one sample sequenced in a study of CD8+CD57+ T cells in acquired aplastic anemia. Profiles of TCR beta VDJ and CDR3 were generated from a genomic DNA template. TCRdb re-derived calls from the reads in MiXCR, one entry per CDR3 protein. Of around 430,000 distinct CDR3 sequences in the sample, roughly a third were seen once. The authors sequenced patients whose flow cytometry had shown CD8+CD57+ cell expansion. The material sequenced was sorted CD4+, CD8+, or CD8+CD57+ T cells (not recorded which) from PBMCs. Every receptor here comes from a human donor with aplastic anemia.

Regarding this clonotype: With a much larger clone just one base away, this may be a read error. The chain has TRBV10-3 and TRBJ2-7, with D maybe TRBD1 (6 bases). The germline V gene encodes CDR1 ENHRY and CDR2 SYGVKD. Between the trimmed V and J ends, which lost 6 bases and 4 bases, there was a span of 13 bases. The CDR3 contains 13 residues. DNA for the CDR3: TGTGCCATCAGCCAGGGGACGGATTACGAGCAGTACTTC. Its protein is CAISQGTDYEQYF.

With respect to this clonotype: One base away lies a much larger clone, so this may be a sequencing read error. The rearrangement uses TRBV7-3 and TRBJ2-7; 8 nucleotides match TRBD1. Germline V lookup: CDR1 SGHTA, CDR2 FQGTGA. The CDR3 totals 15 residues. The DNA for the CDR3 is TGTGCCAGCAGCTTAATGCAGGGGGCTTCCTACGAGCAGTGCTTC. The encoded protein is CASSLMQGASYEQCF.

This clonotype was counted only a few times. This chain uses TRBV5-1 with TRBJ2-3; D ambiguous. Trimming cost V 3 bases and J 2 bases, with 10 bases left between them. This CDR3 has 14 amino acids. Per the germline V gene, CDR1 is SGHRS and CDR2 is YFSETQ. Written as DNA, the CDR3 is TGCGCCAGCAGCTCGTTAACCACCACAGATACGCAGTATTTT. This gives the protein CASSSLTTTDTQYF. Full variable domain (outside the CDR3, taken from reference TRBV5-1 and TRBJ2-3): KAGVTQTPRYLIKTRGQQVTLSCSPISGHRSVSWYQQTPGQGLQFLFEYFSETQRNKGNFPGRFSGRQFSNSRSEMNVSTLELGDSALYLCASSSLTTTDTQYFGPGTRLTVL.

This clonotype was observed many times. The chain employs TRBV4-1 and TRBJ1-2; no firm D call. Germline-derived CDR1 and CDR2 are MGHRA and YSYEKL. The CDR3 length is 12 residues. Trimming took 5 bases from V and 3 from J, leaving 7 bases between them. The CDR3 loop is CASSGSDYGYTF. DNA for the CDR3: TGCGCCAGCAGCGGCAGTGACTATGGCTACACCTTC.

This clonotype was observed a few times. The rearrangement joins TRBV18 to TRBJ2-1; the D gene could be TRBD1 or TRBD2 (5 bases each). Germline-derived CDR1 and CDR2 are KGHSH and LQKENI. V was cut by 3 bases and J by 4 bases, with 13 bases left in between. The length of the CDR3 is 15 residues. The CDR3 is CASSPPGPLYNEQFF. The CDR3 nucleotides read TGTGCCAGCTCACCGCCGGGGCCCCTGTACAATGAGCAGTTCTTC.

Ten or more counts support this clonotype. The chain couples TRBV20-1 to TRBJ1-2; TRBD1 matches 9 bases. V lost 3 bases, J lost 3 bases, and 5 bases stayed unmatched. Germline values: CDR1 DFQATT, CDR2 SNEGSKA (reference sequence). The CDR3 has 14 amino acids. Written as DNA, the CDR3 is TGCAGTGCTAGTTCGGGACAGGGCTACTATGGCTACACCTTC. It is translated as CSASSGQGYYGYTF.

This clonotype was detected a few times. V usage is TRBV5-1 and J usage is TRBJ2-5; TRBD1 aligns across 9 bases. Trimming removed 2 bases from V and 2 bases from J; junction bases left unmatched: 7. The V gene's germline CDR1 is SGHRS and CDR2 YFSETQ. CDR3 size: 16 residues. The CDR3 DNA reads TGCGCCAGCAGCTTCCGACAGGGGGGGAGGCAAGAGACCCAGTACTTC. Translating gives CASSFRQGGRQETQYF.

The chain has TRBV20-1 and TRBJ1-6; 7 bases are a match to TRBD1. The V gene end was trimmed by 2 bases and the J gene end by 5 bases; junction bases not matched to a gene: 6. Germline V CDR1 and CDR2: DFQATT, SNEGSKA (reference sequence). This CDR3 spans 15 amino acids. The CDR3, as DNA: TGCAGTGCTAGAACCGGGACAGCCGATAATTCACCCCTCCACTTT. Translated: CSARTGTADNSPLHF.

With respect to this clonotype: A much larger clone differs by one base, so this may be a read error. The final CDR3 position lacks the conserved phenylalanine or tryptophan, pointing to a likely read error. This chain joins TRBV25-1 and TRBJ2-1; D possibly corresponds to TRBD2 (5 bases). The germline CDR1 and CDR2 sequences are MGHDK and SYGVNS. This CDR3 has 14 amino acids. Trimming pared 6 bases from V and 8 bases from J, leaving 17 bases between. The CDR3 is CASSISGLKHEQFS. The CDR3 DNA follows: TGTGCCAGCAGCATATCCGGACTGAAGCATGAGCAGTTCTCC.

About this clonotype itself: A much bigger clone sits one base away, suggesting this may be a read error. The rearrangement uses TRBV4-1 and TRBJ1-1; D gene unclear. V was trimmed by 6 bases and J by 0 bases, leaving 11 bases between them. The germline V gene encodes CDR1 MGHRA and CDR2 YSYEKL. This CDR3 region has 14 residues. The CDR3 spells CASSRTVVNTEAFF. The CDR3 DNA follows: TGCGCCAGCAGTCGGACGGTAGTGAACACTGAAGCTTTCTTT.

Many counts were recorded for this clonotype. This chain links TRBV10-2 with TRBJ2-2; the D is unclear. The CDR3 has 11 amino acids. Deletions cut 5 bases from V and 6 bases from J, with 4 bases between. The germline gives CDR1 WSHSY, CDR2 SAAADI. CDR3 in amino acids: CASSTSGELFF. The CDR3 DNA follows: TGCGCCAGCAGTACCTCCGGGGAGCTGTTTTTT.

The rearrangement links TRBV28 to TRBJ2-7; the match to TRBD2 covers 9 bases. J was trimmed by 8 bases and V by 5 bases; bases with no gene match: 19. This CDR3 is 17 amino acids long. Germline lookup yields CDR1 MDHEN and CDR2 SYDVKM. The CDR3 spells CASSRASGAISPTKQYF. The CDR3 bases are TGTGCCAGCAGTAGGGCTAGCGGGGCGATATCCCCTACCAAGCAGTACTTC.

As concerns this clonotype: Compared with germline, one end of the junction differs, possibly owing to a read error. The chain links TRBV6-1 to TRBJ1-3; D remains unclear. This CDR3 spans 15 amino acids. Germline CDR1 and CDR2: MNHNS and SASEGT. For the CDR3, the DNA is TGTGCCAGCAGCCGAAACCGAGGGTCTGGAAGCACCATATATTTT. Translated, it gives CASSRNRGSGSTIYF.